Given below is one T cell receptor beta chain in context. This sample is drawn from a study of lymphopenia after photon versus proton radiotherapy. Here immunoSEQ multiplex PCR was the method, and the copy in TCRdb shows in-frame clones only, minus some. The data show some 7,900 clones, 70% to 85% seen once. The sequences come from peripheral blood, collected from a patient treated with photon-based radiotherapy. The clonotype comes from a man under 40 with gastric cancer.

CDR3 sequence reads: CARSPVGGSYEQYF. The CDR3 DNA reads TGTGCCAGAAGCCCCGTAGGGGGTTCCTACGAGCAGTACTTC. The chain recombines TRBV5-3 with TRBJ2-7; TRBD1 is a possible D gene (6 bases). TRBV5-3 is assigned to the ORF class and has an uncertain function. The V end lost 4 bases, the J end lost 1 base, and 12 bases lay between the germline ends. The CDR3 is 14 amino acids.